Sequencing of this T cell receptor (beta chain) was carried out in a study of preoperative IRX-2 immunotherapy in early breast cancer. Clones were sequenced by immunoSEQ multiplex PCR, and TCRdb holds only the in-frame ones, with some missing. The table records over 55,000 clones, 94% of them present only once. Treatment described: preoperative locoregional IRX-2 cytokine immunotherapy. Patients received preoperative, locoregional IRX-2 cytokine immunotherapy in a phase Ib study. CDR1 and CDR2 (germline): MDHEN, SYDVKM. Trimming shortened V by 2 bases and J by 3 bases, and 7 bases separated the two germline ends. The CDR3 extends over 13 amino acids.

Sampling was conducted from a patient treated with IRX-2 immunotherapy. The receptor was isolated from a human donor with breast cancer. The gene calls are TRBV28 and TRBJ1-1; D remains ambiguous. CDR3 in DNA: TGTGCCAGCAGTTTAGCTGGGTACACTGAAGCTTTCTTT. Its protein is CASSLAGYTEAFF.